This T cell receptor (beta chain) was captured in a study of cytomegalovirus exposure and HLA in healthy donors (dated by TCRdb to the late 2010s). Background for the entire study: An earlier analysis of approximately 590 of the donors reported more than 250 Gb of sequence data and 100 million to 130 million unique TCR beta sequences from about 179 million T cells. Roughly 290 gigabases of sequencing data and approximately 91 million unique TCR sequences made up an early release that covered 500 to 700 HLA-typed donors. Of the 300 to 500 genotyped donors, roughly 76% were placed in the genetic ancestry cluster associated with self-reported Caucasian donors. The study aimed to test whether cataloging public T cell receptors could reveal signatures of past pathogen exposure. The study used immunosequencing to profile the T cell repertoires of approximately 640 subjects and linked those repertoires to cytomegalovirus serostatus. In addition to the first cohort of about 650 subjects, a separate validation cohort of 130 or so different subjects was used. High-throughput TCR immunosequencing, statistical association of individual TCRs with disease status, and machine learning were combined to predict cytomegalovirus infection status. To study patterns of TCR occurrence, a later analysis re-analyzed previously published TCR beta repertoires from around 660 donors and added high-resolution HLA genotyping. In the later analysis, no new phenotypic data were used to find candidate immune exposures; instead, reliance was placed on TCR beta sequences and their occurrence across donors. An earlier analysis of several hundred of the donors applied high-throughput TCR beta sequencing to assess whether each TCR beta V gene segment acted as functional or pseudogenic. Donor age, sex, ethnicity and CMV serostatus were collected together with the repertoire data. Genome-wide SNP genotypes for about 65% of the roughly 670 donors were used in a later genetic analysis, which treated that subset as a discovery cohort. Every discovery cohort repertoire had been produced on one sequencing platform. Class I and class II HLA loci were covered by the typing at four-digit resolution. The number of typed donors differed by locus: about 620-640 for A, B, C, DRB1 and DQB1; 500 to 550 for DQA1; 606 for DPA1; and roughly 450 for DPB1. Four to six DR-DQ haplotypes were handled as single units for association and clustering because linkage in the cohort was strong. Among some 400 genotyped donors of the cohort, an average of roughly 230,000 unique TCR beta nucleotide sequences was sequenced per donor, of which 15% to 20% were non-productive. Points the paper makes about the study in general: In this cohort, only TCR beta chains were sequenced, and detectable features were limited by the absence of alpha or paired-chain data. At a false discovery rate of 0.05, a later analysis linked around 15,000 TCR beta sequences to specific HLA alleles. V-gene and J-gene trimming of TCR beta chains was associated with a missense DCLRE1C variant in a later genetic analysis, and the association was replicated in an independent cohort. Broadly in line with IMGT annotations, most TCR beta V segments showed up in productive rearrangements about 90% or about 30% of the time in an earlier analysis of around 550 of the donors. In a later analysis, several top co-occurrence clusters were reported to appear linked to parvovirus B19, influenza, CMV and Epstein-Barr virus. Because counts were too low, seventeen rarely observed V segments, including chromosome 9 orphons, were excluded from the earlier analysis of 587 of the donors. Immune exposure information for the cohort was limited to CMV serostatus. In a later analysis, TCR association rates were found to vary across HLA loci, with the most associated TCRs seen for DRB1 alleles and the fewest for HLA-C alleles. A later analysis found that HLA-associated TCR beta chains were more clonally expanded and had lower generation probabilities than equally common non-associated chains. Three of the identified cytomegalovirus-associated TCR beta chains were confirmed in vitro to be specific for cytomegalovirus antigens. A total of 150 or so TCR beta chains were listed by the study as associated with cytomegalovirus. Some IMGT-functional V segments, including TRBV6-2 and TRBV6-3, could not be told apart with the 87-base-pair reads, so those segments were excluded. A further reported finding was that TCR beta sequences accurately predicted the HLA-A and HLA-B alleles for most subjects in the first cohort. According to a later genetic analysis, donors in an Asian-associated ancestry cluster had fewer N-insertions in productive TCRs than the roughly 670-donor mean. Most TCR sequences were seen in very few donors, while some public TCRs were found in many individuals. According to a later analysis, most CMV-associated TCR beta chains appeared to be HLA-restricted, and the HLA associations seemed to be driven largely by CMV exposure. Correlated functional status among segregating V segments might reflect linkage disequilibrium, but an unknown experimental factor could not be ruled out. Assigning TCR associations to individual alleles was difficult when HLA alleles, especially DR and DQ, strongly co-occurred. Because HLA typing was missing for some donors at each locus, association tests included only the typed subset. The classifier was reported to diagnose cytomegalovirus status with high specificity and sensitivity in both the original and validation cohorts. Roughly uniform sequencing depth across donors was assumed in presence/absence analyses, although this assumption may not hold. According to the authors, the approach could potentially be generalized to other disease states and immunological phenotypes. A cluster of highly shared sequence variants was judged likely to be a technical artifact of the sequencing pipeline.

Comment on this clone: What antigen it recognizes has not been identified. The input lacks base qualities; no much larger clone sits a single base away.

The cohort comprised more than 550 healthy bone marrow donors. All cohort members were sampled while nominally healthy, although unrecorded immune exposures were likely present. The donor tested CMV seronegative and was one of the 352 seronegative cohort members. A peripheral blood sample was collected from each donor, and TCR beta sequencing was performed on peripheral blood mononuclear cells. Genomic DNA was extracted from the blood cell samples with the Qiagen DNeasy Blood Extraction Kit. The library was generated by the immunoSEQ multiplex PCR assay. For the multiplex PCR, a mixture combining 60 forward primers for TCR Vbeta segments and 13 reverse primers for TCR Jbeta segments was used. The CDR3 region of rearranged TCR beta genes was amplified from genomic DNA with a multiplex PCR assay. On the Illumina HiSeq System, the amplified TCR beta libraries were sequenced as 87-base-pair reads. The published analysis was carried out like this. A later analysis counted approximately 74 million unique TCR beta chains across the 640 or so repertoires, and 9.5 million to 11 million of these chains were shared by at least two donors. Raw reads were error-corrected and collapsed into unique sequences with a nearest-neighbor algorithm that merged closely related sequences to remove PCR and sequencing errors. Alignment of CDR3 sequences to IMGT reference sequences was used to assign V, D and J gene segments. For a sequence to be retained, a match of at least six nucleotides was required to both a V gene segment and a J gene segment. Rearrangements were classified as productive when the CDR3 lacked stop codons and remained in frame with V and J, and all other rearrangements were classified as non-productive. Following IMGT convention, CDR3 was defined as the stretch from the second conserved V-encoded cysteine to the conserved J-encoded phenylalanine. The earlier analysis of about 590 of the donors excluded sequences that lacked an unambiguous match to a single V gene segment. In an earlier analysis of 450 to 700 of the donors, V segments were called functional above 56.7% productive rearrangements and were called segregating when the between-donor standard deviation exceeded 5%. A statistical classification framework was developed to diagnose cytomegalovirus status using the catalog of TCR beta chain sequences. A later analysis assigned V and J genes by comparing TCR nucleotide sequences with IMGT/GENE-DB human TR gene sequences. The TCRdist pipeline was used in a later analysis to assign CDR3 sequences and most-parsimonious VDJ recombination scenarios. In a later analysis, each TCR beta chain was defined by its CDR3 amino acid sequence together with its V-gene family, and reads lacking a unique V-gene family were excluded. A later analysis removed 592 highly shared, low-generation-probability nucleotide sequences to deal with suspected cross-contamination and a sequencing artifact. A later analysis calculated a clonal expansion index for each public chain from normalized within-repertoire ranks of inferred template counts. In a later analysis, generation probabilities were computed with a VDJ recombination model fitted to out-of-frame rearrangements, and the resulting probabilities were checked against IGoR. In a later analysis, TCR-TCR, TCR-HLA and TCR-CMV co-occurrence was scored with hypergeometric tests, and a repertoire-size bias correction was applied to TCR pairs. In a later analysis, false discovery rates were estimated by permuting HLA or CMV assignments 20 times. In a later analysis, co-occurring TCRs were grouped using DBSCAN, with TCRdist sequence similarity added in when clustering inside HLA-allele-positive subsets. Co-occurrence clustering excluded repertoires with fewer than 30,000 or more than 120,000 public chains, plus five with anomalous nucleotide sharing. The immuneACCESS repertoire file appears here via TCRdb, limited to in-frame rearrangements. These files lack a portion of the clones; in checked studies, under half of the deficit traces to unresolved V genes, and the cause of the others is not known. Clonal size and the V and J genes are those of that table, whereas D and trimming came from the DNA. This sample comprises 150,000 to 200,000 clones, around 74% of them detected only once. The top ten clonotypes cover under 2.5% of the sample.

V is pared back by 4 bases and J by 7 bases, with 10 bases lying between the germline termini. The CDR3 starts with the cysteine, ends with the phenylalanine, and has 12 residues. Kept here is only the CDR3 DNA, which spans 36 bases and is read in frame from base 1. Reading the germline V gene gives CDR1 SGHTA and CDR2 FQGTGA. Sequenced: PBMCs. The sequence was collected from a female donor in good health and CMV-seronegative. This chain joins TRBV7-3 to TRBJ1-1; TRBD1 might be the D gene, on 5 matching bases. The bases are TGTGCCAGCAGCTGGGGGGAGGGTGAAGCTTTCTTT. It specifies CASSWGEGEAFF. The entire variable domain, with the stretches around the CDR3 drawn from the reference TRBV7-3 and TRBJ1-1 proteins, is GAGVSQTPSNKVTEKGKYVELRCDPISGHTALYWYRQSLGQGPEFLIYFQGTGAADDSGLPNDRFFAVRPEGSVSTLKIQRTERGDSAVYLCASSWGEGEAFFGQGTRLTVV.